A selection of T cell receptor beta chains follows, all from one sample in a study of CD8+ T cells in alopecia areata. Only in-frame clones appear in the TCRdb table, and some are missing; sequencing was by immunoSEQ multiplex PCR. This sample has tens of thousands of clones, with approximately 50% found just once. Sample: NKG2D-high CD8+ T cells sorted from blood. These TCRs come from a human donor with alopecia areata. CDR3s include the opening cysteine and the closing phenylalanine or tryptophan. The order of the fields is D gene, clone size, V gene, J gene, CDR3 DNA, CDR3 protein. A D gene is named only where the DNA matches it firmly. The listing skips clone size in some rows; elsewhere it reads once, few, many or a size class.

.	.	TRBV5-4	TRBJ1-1	TGTGCCAGCAGCTTGCGACAGGTGAACACTGAAGCTTTCTTT	CASSLRQVNTEAFF
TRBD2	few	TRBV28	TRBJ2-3	TGTGCCAGCAGCTCCATGGCTAGCGGGGAGACCACAGATACGCAGTATTTT	CASSSMASGETTDTQYF
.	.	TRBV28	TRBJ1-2	TGTGCCAGCAAACAGGGTCCCCGCATCCACTTC	CASKQGPRIHF
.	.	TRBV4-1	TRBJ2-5	TGCGCCACAGCCAAGGTCCCCCAAGTCGTAGAGACCCAGTACTTC	CATAKVPQVVETQYF
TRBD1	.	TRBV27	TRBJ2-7	TGTGCCAGCAGTTTACGGACAGGGACCGAGCAGTACTTC	CASSLRTGTEQYF
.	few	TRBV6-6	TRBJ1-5	TGTGCCAGCACGACAGCCCTCAATCAGCCCCAGCATTTT	CASTTALNQPQHF
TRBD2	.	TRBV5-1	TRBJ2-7	TGCGCCAGCAGCGCGGGGGACTACGAGCAGTACTTC	CASSAGDYEQYF
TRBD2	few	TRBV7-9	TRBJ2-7	TGTGCCAGCAGCTTAGCGAACAGCGGGAGGTACGAGCAGTACTTC	CASSLANSGRYEQYF
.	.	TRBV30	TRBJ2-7	TGTGCCTGGGAGGGGAGCAGTGGAGTTTTGGAGCAGTACTTC	CAWEGSSGVLEQYF
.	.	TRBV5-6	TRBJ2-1	TGTGCCAGCCTTTCCCGAACAGGGAACAATGAGCAGTTCTTC	CASLSRTGNNEQFF
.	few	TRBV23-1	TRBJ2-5	TGCGCCAGCAGTCAAAGATGCGCGGTGCAAGAGACCCAGTACTTC	CASSQRCAVQETQYF
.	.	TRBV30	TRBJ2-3	TGTGCCTGGAGTCCTAGTCCTAGCACAGATACGCAGTATTTT	CAWSPSPSTDTQYF
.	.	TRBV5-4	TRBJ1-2	TGTGCCAGCAGCCCGAGGACTGCAAACTATGGCTACACCTTC	CASSPRTANYGYTF
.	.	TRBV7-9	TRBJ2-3	TGTGCCAGCAGCCAAGGCGATACGCAGTATTTT	CASSQGDTQYF
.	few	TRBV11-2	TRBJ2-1	TGTGCCAGCAGTTTCCCCCAGGAAGGATACAATGAGCAGTTCTTC	CASSFPQEGYNEQFF
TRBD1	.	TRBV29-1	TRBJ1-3	TGCAGCGCTAGGACAGGAAACTCTGGAAACACCATATATTTT	CSARTGNSGNTIYF
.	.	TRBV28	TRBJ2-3	TGTGCCAGCAGTTTTTTCCCAGATACGCAGTATTTT	CASSFFPDTQYF
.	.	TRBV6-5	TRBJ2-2	TGTGCCAGCAGTTACGGCGCCCCCGGGGAGCTGTTTTTT	CASSYGAPGELFF
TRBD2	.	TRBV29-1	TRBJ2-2	TGCAGCGTTGTAGGTTTAGCGGGAGGTTTCCCCCCCACCGGGGAGCTGTTTTTT	CSVVGLAGGFPPTGELFF
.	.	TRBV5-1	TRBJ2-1	TGCGCCAGCAGCTTGGACCCCTACAATGAGCAGTTCTTC	CASSLDPYNEQFF
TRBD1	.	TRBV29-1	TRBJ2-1	TGCAGCGCCCTGGGGGACAGGTATTACAATGAGCAGTTCTTC	CSALGDRYYNEQFF
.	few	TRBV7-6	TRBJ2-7	TGTGCCAGCAGCCCGTCGGAGAGAGAGCAGTACTTC	CASSPSEREQYF
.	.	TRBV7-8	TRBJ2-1	TGTGCCAGCAGCTTGTATCGGGGCTACCCTGAGCAGTTCTTC	CASSLYRGYPEQFF
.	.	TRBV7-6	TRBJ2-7	TGTGCCAGCAGCTTGTACGGTAATCCCTCCTACGAGCAGTACTTC	CASSLYGNPSYEQYF
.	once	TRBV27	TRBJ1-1	TGTGCCAGCAGTTTAGGGGGGGTTGCTTTCTTT	CASSLGGVAFF
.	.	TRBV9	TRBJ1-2	TGTGCCAGCAGCGTTACACCAGGGGAGAGGAACTATGGCTACACCTTC	CASSVTPGERNYGYTF
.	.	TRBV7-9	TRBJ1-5	TGTGCCAGCAGCATGACAGGTCGGGATCAGCCCCAGCATTTT	CASSMTGRDQPQHF
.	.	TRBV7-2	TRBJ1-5	TGTGCCAGCAGTACAGGGACAAGCAATCAGCCCCAGCATTTT	CASSTGTSNQPQHF
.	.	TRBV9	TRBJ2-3	TGTGCCAGCAGCGTAACTGGGGCTTCCGATACGCAGTATTTT	CASSVTGASDTQYF